One and the same sample provided the 17 T cell receptor beta chains below, sequenced in a study of T cell responses to AZD1222 COVID-19 vaccine. The repertoire was sequenced with immunoSEQ multiplex PCR; TCRdb's copy has only in-frame clones and lacks some. The repertoire consists of 150,000 to 180,000 clones, with about 86% occurring once and the leading ten covering 4.5% to 6%. The specimen comprised peripheral blood, sampled on day 0 of MenACWY control vaccination. Every receptor here comes from an adult in good health.

The chain combines TRBV6-5 with TRBJ1-1; a weak D match, TRBD1 (6 bases). Germline V gene data show CDR1 as MNHEY and CDR2 as SVGAGI. V was trimmed by 7 bases and J by 4 bases, leaving 13 bases between them. This CDR3 comprises 13 residues. In nucleotides, the CDR3 is TGTGCCAGCACCCCGCGGGGGGCCACTGAAGCTTTCTTT. Protein: CASTPRGATEAFF.

This chain's CDR3 is CASSLDGYEQYV. The CDR3 DNA sequence: TGTGCCAGCAGTTTGGACGGCTACGAGCAGTACGTC. The V and J genes are TRBV6-2 or TRBV6-3 and TRBJ2-7, with no clear D. Germline CDR1 is MNHEY and CDR2 is SVGEGT. This CDR3 region has 12 residues. The V gene lost 4 bases and the J gene lost 3 bases, with 7 bases spanning the gap.

This clone was recorded a few times. The chain uses TRBV28 and TRBJ1-4; 8 bases map to TRBD1. The CDR3 is 19 amino acids. V trimming: 8 bases; J trimming: 15 bases; junction bases outside the gene matches: 32. Germline lookup yields CDR1 MDHEN and CDR2 SYDVKM. The CDR3 spells CASREWDRNPFSNPKGVFF. DNA for the CDR3: TGTGCCAGCCGGGAGTGGGACAGGAATCCTTTCTCGAATCCGAAGGGTGTGTTTTTT. The variable domain in full, with the rest retrieved from reference TRBV28 and TRBJ1-4, is DVKVTQSSRYLVKRTGEKVFLECVQDMDHENMFWYRQDPGLGLRLIYFSYDVKMKEKGDIPEGYSVSREKKERFSLILESASTNQTSMYLCASREWDRNPFSNPKGVFFGSGTQLSVL.

V gene TRBV2 combines with J gene TRBJ1-1; no clear D. This CDR3 is built from 14 residues. The germline V gene encodes CDR1 SNHLY and CDR2 FYNNEI. The V end was cut by 4 bases, the J end by 1 base, with 10 bases between. In nucleotides, the CDR3 is TGTGCCAGCAGTGGGGGAATTTCGAACACTGAAGCTTTCTTT. Translation: CASSGGISNTEAFF.

The CDR3 coding sequence is TGTGCCAGCAGCTTGGCAGGGGCCTCACCCCTCCACTTT. It translates to CASSLAGASPLHF. This chain connects TRBV5-4 to TRBJ1-6, with D perhaps TRBD1 (6 bases). Germline CDR1 is SGHNT and CDR2 is YYREEE (reference sequence). V lost 0 bases, J lost 10 bases, and 8 bases lay in between. The CDR3 loop spans 13 amino acids.

The V gene is TRBV2, the J gene TRBJ2-2, with 7 bases fitting TRBD2. This CDR3 is built from 16 residues. Germline CDR1 and CDR2: SNHLY and FYNNEI. Unmatched junction bases numbered 4, after V lost 3 bases and J lost 0 bases. The CDR3 spells CASSDLAGANTGELFF. The CDR3 DNA follows: TGTGCCAGCAGTGATTTGGCGGGGGCGAACACCGGGGAGCTGTTTTTT.

The chain joins TRBV3-1 (or the pseudogene TRBV3-2) to TRBJ2-3; TRBD1 aligns across 9 bases. With 4 bases clipped from V and 3 bases from J, the junction kept 5 bases outside the gene matches. Germline CDR1 reads LGHDT; CDR2 reads YNNKEL (reference sequence). The CDR3 spans 15 residues. In nucleotides, the CDR3 is TGTGCCAGCAGCCTCTGGGGACAGGGAACAGATACGCAGTATTTT. It specifies CASSLWGQGTDTQYF.

The chain combines TRBV6-5 with TRBJ2-2; TRBD1 is a possible D gene (6 bases). Trimming pared 5 bases from V and 2 bases from J, leaving 12 bases between. Germline V gene lookup returns CDR1 MNHEY and CDR2 SVGAGI. This CDR3 has 15 amino acids. CDR3 in DNA: TGTGCCAGCAGTCCCGGGACAATTAACACCGGGGAGCTGTTTTTT. It codes for CASSPGTINTGELFF.

The gene calls are TRBV5-1 and TRBJ2-5, with no clear D. This CDR3 is 11 amino acids long. Germline CDR1 SGHRS, CDR2 YFSETQ. V lost 0 bases and J lost 7, with 4 bases in between. CDR3 sequence: CASSLDATQYF. The CDR3 region has the DNA TGCGCCAGCAGCTTGGATGCGACCCAGTACTTC.

V and J are TRBV12-3 or TRBV12-4 and TRBJ1-2; D not certain. The CDR3 sequence is 13 residues long. The V end lost 3 bases, the J end lost 2 bases, and 7 bases lay between the germline ends. The CDR3, as DNA: TGTGCCAGCAGTTTCCCGCTGAACTATGGCTACACCTTC. This translates into CASSFPLNYGYTF.

The gene calls are TRBV6-5 and TRBJ1-3, with a tentative D call TRBD1 (5 bases). The CDR3 sequence is 14 residues long. CDR1 MNHEY and CDR2 SVGAGI come from the germline V gene. V was pared by 6 bases and J by 0 bases, with 9 bases between. Here the CDR3 DNA reads TGTGCCAGCAGCGGGACCGTCTCTGGAAACACCATATATTTT. This codes for CASSGTVSGNTIYF.

The gene calls are TRBV5-5 and TRBJ1-1, with 7 positions matching TRBD1. This CDR3 contains 16 residues. V lost 4 bases, J lost 0 bases, and 9 bases stayed unmatched. CDR1 and CDR2 from the germline V gene are SGHKS and YYEKEE (reference sequence). CDR3 residues: CASSPTGFTMNTEAFF. CDR3 sequence (DNA): TGTGCCAGCAGCCCGACAGGGTTTACAATGAACACTGAAGCTTTCTTT.

This sequence joins TRBV12-3 or TRBV12-4 and TRBJ1-1; D is undetermined. CDR3 length equals 12 residues. V was cut by 3 bases and J by 4 bases, with 6 bases left in between. The CDR3 spells CASSFSGTEAFF. As DNA, the CDR3 is TGTGCCAGCAGTTTTAGCGGCACTGAAGCTTTCTTT.

J is TRBJ1-2 and V is TRBV27; D remains ambiguous. The CDR3 totals 13 residues. CDR1 MNHEY and CDR2 SMNVEV come from the germline V gene (reference sequence). V was trimmed by 5 bases and J by 2 bases, leaving 9 bases between them. CDR3 nucleotides: TGTGCCAGCAGTCTCAATTTAAACTATGGCTACACCTTC. It specifies CASSLNLNYGYTF.

The sample holds one count of this clone. This chain joins TRBV7-3 and TRBJ2-3; D gene unclear. V lost 4 bases, J lost 2 bases, and 7 bases lay in between. CDR1 SGHTA and CDR2 FQGTGA come from the germline V gene. The length of the CDR3 is 13 residues. This chain's CDR3 is CASSSPNTDTQYF. DNA for the CDR3: TGTGCCAGCAGCTCGCCTAACACAGATACGCAGTATTTT.

The chain recombines TRBV11-2 with TRBJ2-7, with a weak D call TRBD2 (6 bases). From germline, CDR1 is SGHAT and CDR2 FQNNGV. The ends were cut back, 3 bases at V and 2 bases at J, with 14 bases in the middle. The CDR3 consists of 15 residues. The CDR3 is CASSLFPGLTYEQYF. The CDR3 DNA is TGTGCCAGCAGCTTGTTCCCGGGACTTACCTACGAGCAGTACTTC.

This rearrangement joins TRBV6-1 to TRBJ2-7, with 7 nucleotides matching TRBD1. V was clipped by 2 bases and J by 11 bases; unmatched bases: 6. Germline V gives CDR1 MNHNS, CDR2 SASEGT. This CDR3 is 12 amino acids long. CDR3 sequence (DNA): TGTGCCAGCAGTGAACCGAGGGACAGCGAGTACTTC. This encodes CASSEPRDSEYF.